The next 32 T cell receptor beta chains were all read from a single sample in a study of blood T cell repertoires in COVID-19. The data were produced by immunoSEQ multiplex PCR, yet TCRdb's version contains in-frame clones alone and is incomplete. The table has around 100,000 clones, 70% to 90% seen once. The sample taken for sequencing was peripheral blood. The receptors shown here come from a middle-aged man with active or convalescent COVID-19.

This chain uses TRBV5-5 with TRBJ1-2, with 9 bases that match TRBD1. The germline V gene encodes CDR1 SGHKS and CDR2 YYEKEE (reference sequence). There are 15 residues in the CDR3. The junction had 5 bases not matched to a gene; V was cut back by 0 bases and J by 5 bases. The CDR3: CASSLGGQGGYGYTF. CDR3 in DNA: TGTGCCAGCAGCTTGGGGGGACAGGGAGGGTATGGCTACACCTTC.

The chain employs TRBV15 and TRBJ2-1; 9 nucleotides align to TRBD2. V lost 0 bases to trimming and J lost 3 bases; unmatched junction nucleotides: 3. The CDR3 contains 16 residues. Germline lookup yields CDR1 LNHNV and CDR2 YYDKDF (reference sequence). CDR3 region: CATSRDIAGDYNEQFF. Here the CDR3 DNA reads TGTGCCACCAGCAGAGATATAGCGGGGGACTACAATGAGCAGTTCTTC.

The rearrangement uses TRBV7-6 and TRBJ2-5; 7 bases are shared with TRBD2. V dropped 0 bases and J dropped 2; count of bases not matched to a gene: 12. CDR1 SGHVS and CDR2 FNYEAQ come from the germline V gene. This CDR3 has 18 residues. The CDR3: CASSLAQASGASQETQYF. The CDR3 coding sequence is TGTGCCAGCAGCTTAGCACAGGCTAGCGGAGCATCGCAAGAGACCCAGTACTTC.

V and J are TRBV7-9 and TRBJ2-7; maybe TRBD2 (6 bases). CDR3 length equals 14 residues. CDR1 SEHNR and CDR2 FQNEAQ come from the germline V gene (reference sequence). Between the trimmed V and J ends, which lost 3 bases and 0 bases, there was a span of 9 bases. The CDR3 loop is CASSLGGDSYEQYF. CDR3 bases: TGTGCCAGCAGCTTGGGAGGCGACTCCTACGAGCAGTACTTC.

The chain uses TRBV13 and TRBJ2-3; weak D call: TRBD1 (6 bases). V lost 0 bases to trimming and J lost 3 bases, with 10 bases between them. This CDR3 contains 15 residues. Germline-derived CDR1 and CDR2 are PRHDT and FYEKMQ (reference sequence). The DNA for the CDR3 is TGTGCCAGCAGCTTAGGCGTAGGACAGACAGATACGCAGTATTTT. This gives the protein CASSLGVGQTDTQYF. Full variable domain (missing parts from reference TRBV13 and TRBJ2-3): AAGVIQSPRHLIKEKRETATLKCYPIPRHDTVYWYQQGPGQDPQFLISFYEKMQSDKGSIPDRFSAQQFSDYHSELNMSSLELGDSALYFCASSLGVGQTDTQYFGPGTRLTVL.

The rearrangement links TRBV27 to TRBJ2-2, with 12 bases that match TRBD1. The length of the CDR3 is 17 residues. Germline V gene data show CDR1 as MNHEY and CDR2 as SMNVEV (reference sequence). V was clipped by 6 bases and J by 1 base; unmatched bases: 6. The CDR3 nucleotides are TGTGCCAGCAGCATTGGGACAGGGGGCAAGAACACCGGGGAGCTGTTTTTT. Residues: CASSIGTGGKNTGELFF.

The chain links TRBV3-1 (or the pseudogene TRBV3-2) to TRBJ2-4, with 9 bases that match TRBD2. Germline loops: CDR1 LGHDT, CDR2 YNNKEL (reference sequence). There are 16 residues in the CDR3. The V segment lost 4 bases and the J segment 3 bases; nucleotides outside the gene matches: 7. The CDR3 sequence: CASSPISGGLKNIQYF. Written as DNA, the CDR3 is TGTGCCAGCAGCCCTATAAGCGGGGGGCTCAAAAACATTCAGTACTTC.

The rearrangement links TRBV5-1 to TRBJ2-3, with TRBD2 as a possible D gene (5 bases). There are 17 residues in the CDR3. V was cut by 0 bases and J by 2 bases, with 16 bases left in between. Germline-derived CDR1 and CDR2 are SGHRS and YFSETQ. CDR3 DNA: TGCGCCAGCAGCTTGGCCGGGGTTGTAGGATTCACAGATACGCAGTATTTT. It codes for CASSLAGVVGFTDTQYF. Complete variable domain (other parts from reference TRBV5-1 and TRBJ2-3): KAGVTQTPRYLIKTRGQQVTLSCSPISGHRSVSWYQQTPGQGLQFLFEYFSETQRNKGNFPGRFSGRQFSNSRSEMNVSTLELGDSALYLCASSLAGVVGFTDTQYFGPGTRLTVL.

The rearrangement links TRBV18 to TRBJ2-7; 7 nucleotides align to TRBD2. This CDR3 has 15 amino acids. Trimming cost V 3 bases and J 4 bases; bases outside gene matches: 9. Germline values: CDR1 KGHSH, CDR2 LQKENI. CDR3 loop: CASSPSAGAAYEQYF. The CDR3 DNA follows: TGTGCCAGCTCACCTAGCGCGGGAGCAGCGTACGAGCAGTACTTC.

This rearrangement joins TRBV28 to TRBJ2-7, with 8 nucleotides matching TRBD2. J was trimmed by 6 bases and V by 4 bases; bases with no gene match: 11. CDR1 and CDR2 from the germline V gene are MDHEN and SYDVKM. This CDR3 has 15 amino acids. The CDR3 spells CASSSAGGEEIEQYV. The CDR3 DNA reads TGTGCCAGCAGTTCTGCCGGGGGGGAGGAAATCGAGCAGTACGTC.

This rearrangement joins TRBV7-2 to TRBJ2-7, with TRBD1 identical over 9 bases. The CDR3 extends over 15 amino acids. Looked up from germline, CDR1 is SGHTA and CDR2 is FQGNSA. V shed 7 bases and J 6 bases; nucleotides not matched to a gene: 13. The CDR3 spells CASTIQTGGFVEQYF. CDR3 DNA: TGTGCCAGCACCATACAGACAGGGGGGTTTGTCGAGCAGTACTTC.

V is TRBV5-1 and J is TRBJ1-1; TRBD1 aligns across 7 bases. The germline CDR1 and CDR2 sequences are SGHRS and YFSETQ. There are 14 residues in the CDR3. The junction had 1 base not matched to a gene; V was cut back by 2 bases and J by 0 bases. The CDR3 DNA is TGCGCCAGCAGCTTACAGGGGATGAACACTGAAGCTTTCTTT. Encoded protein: CASSLQGMNTEAFF.

The CDR3 protein is CASSIRTGELYEQYF. The CDR3 DNA is TGTGCCAGTAGTATAAGGACAGGGGAACTCTACGAGCAGTACTTC. The V gene is TRBV19, the J gene TRBJ2-7, with 9 nucleotides matching TRBD1. The CDR3 length is 15 residues. Trimming took 2 bases from V and 3 from J; bases not matched to a gene: 5. Germline V gene lookup returns CDR1 LNHDA and CDR2 SQIVND (reference sequence).

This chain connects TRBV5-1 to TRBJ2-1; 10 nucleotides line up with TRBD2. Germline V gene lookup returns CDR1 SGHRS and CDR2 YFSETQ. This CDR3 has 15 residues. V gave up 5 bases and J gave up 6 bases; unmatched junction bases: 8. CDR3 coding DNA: TGCGCCAGCAGTCTTAGCGGGGGGCGGGGCAATGAGCAGTTCTTC. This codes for CASSLSGGRGNEQFF.

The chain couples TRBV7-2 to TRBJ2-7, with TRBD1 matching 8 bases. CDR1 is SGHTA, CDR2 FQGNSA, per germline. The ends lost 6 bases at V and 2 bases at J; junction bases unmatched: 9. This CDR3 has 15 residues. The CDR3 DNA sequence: TGTGCCAGCAGACCCGGGACAGGACGTACCTACGAGCAGTACGTC. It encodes CASRPGTGRTYEQYV.

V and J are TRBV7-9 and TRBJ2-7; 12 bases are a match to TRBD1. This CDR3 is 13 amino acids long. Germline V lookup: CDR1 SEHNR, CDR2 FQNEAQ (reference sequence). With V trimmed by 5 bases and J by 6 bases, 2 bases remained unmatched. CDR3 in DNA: TGTGCCAGCAGCGGGACAGGGGGCATCGAGCAGTACGTC. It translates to CASSGTGGIEQYV.

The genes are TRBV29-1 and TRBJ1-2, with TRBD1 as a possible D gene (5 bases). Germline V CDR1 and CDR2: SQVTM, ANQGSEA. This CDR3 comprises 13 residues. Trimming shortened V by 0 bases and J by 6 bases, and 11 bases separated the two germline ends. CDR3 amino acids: CSVEEPGGDGYTF. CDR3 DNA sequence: TGCAGCGTTGAAGAACCGGGGGGAGATGGCTACACCTTC. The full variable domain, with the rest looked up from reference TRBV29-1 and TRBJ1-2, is SAVISQKPSRDICQRGTSLTIQCQVDSQVTMMFWYRQQPGQSLTLIATANQGSEATYESGFVIDKFPISRPNLTFSTLTVSNMSPEDSSIYLCSVEEPGGDGYTFGSGTRLTVV.

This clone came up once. CDR3 amino acids: CASSQGTGGFDGYTF. The CDR3 DNA follows: TGTGCCAGCAGCCAAGGGACAGGGGGGTTCGATGGCTACACCTTC. The chain couples TRBV6-6 to TRBJ1-2; 11 bases agree with TRBD1. The CDR3 is 15 residues long. With 6 bases clipped from V and 6 bases from J, the junction kept 9 bases outside the gene matches. Germline V lookup: CDR1 MNHNY, CDR2 SVGAGI (reference sequence).

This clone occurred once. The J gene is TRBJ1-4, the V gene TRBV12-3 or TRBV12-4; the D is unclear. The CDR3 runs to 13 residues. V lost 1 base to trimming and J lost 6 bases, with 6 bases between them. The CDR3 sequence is CASSLVLDEKLFF. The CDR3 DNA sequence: TGTGCCAGCAGTTTAGTCTTAGATGAAAAACTGTTTTTT.

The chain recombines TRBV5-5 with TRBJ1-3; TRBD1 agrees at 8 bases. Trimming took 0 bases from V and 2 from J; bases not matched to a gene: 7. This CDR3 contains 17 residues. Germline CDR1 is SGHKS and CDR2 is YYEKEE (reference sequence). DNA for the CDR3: TGTGCCAGCAGCTTGGAAATCGACAGGGGTCCTGGAAACACCATATATTTT. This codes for CASSLEIDRGPGNTIYF.

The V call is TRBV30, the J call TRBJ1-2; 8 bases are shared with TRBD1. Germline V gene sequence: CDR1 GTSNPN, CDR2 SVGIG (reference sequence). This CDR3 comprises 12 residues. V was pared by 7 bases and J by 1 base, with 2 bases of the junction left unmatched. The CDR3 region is CASRGLNYGYTF. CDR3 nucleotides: TGTGCCTCCAGGGGGCTTAACTATGGCTACACCTTC.

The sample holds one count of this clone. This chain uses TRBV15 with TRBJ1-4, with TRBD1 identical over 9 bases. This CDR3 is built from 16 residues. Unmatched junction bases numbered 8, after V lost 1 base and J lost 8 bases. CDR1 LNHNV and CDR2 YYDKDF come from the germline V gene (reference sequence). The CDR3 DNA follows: TGTGCCACCAGCAGAGTTCAACAGGGGGCGGGGGAAAAACTGTTTTTT. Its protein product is CATSRVQQGAGEKLFF. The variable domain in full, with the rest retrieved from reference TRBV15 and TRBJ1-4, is DAMVIQNPRYQVTQFGKPVTLSCSQTLNHNVMYWYQQKSSQAPKLLFHYYDKDFNNEADTPDNFQSRRPNTSFCFLDIRSPGLGDTAMYLCATSRVQQGAGEKLFFGSGTQLSVL.

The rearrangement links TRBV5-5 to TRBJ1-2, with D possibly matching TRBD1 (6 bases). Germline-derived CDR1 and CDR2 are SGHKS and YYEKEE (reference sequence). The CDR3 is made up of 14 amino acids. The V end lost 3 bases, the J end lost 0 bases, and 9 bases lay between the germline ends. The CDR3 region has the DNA TGTGCCAGCAGCTCGGACAGCACTAACTATGGCTACACCTTC. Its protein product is CASSSDSTNYGYTF.

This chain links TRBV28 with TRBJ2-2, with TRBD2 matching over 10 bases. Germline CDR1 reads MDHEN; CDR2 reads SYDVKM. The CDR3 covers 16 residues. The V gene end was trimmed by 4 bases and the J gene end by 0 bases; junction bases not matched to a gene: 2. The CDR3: CASSSGLAANTGELFF. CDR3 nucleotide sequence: TGTGCCAGCAGTTCCGGACTAGCGGCGAACACCGGGGAGCTGTTTTTT.

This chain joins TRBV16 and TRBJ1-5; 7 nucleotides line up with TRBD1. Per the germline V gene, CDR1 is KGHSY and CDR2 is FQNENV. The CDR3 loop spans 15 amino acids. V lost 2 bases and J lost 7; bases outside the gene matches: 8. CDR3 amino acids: CASSQVATGDQPQHF. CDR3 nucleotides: TGTGCCAGCAGCCAAGTCGCAACAGGGGACCAGCCCCAGCATTTT.

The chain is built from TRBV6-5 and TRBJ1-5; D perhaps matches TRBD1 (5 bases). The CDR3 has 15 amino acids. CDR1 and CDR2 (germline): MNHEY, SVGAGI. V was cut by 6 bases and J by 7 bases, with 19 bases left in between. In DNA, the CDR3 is TGTGCCAGCAGCCAAAACCATGGGGCCGGGCAGCCCCAGCATTTT. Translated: CASSQNHGAGQPQHF.

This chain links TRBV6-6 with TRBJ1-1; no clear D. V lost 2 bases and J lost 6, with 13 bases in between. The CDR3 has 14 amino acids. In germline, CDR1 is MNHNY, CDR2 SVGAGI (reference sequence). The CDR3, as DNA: TGTGCCAGCAGTTACCCCGAACAGTTGGCTGAAGCTTTCTTT. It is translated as CASSYPEQLAEAFF.

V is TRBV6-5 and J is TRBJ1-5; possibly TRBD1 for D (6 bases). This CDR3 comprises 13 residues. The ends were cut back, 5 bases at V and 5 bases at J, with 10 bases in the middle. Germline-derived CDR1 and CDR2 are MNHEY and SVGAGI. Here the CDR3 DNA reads TGTGCCAGCAGTCTACAGGGTTATCAGCCCCAGCATTTT. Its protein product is CASSLQGYQPQHF.

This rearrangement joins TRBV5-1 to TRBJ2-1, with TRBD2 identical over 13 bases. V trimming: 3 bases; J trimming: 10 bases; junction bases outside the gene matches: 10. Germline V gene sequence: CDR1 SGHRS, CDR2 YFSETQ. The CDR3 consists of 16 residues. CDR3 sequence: CASSWGTSGGAREQFF. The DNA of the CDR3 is TGCGCCAGCAGCTGGGGAACTAGCGGGGGGGCCAGGGAGCAGTTCTTC.

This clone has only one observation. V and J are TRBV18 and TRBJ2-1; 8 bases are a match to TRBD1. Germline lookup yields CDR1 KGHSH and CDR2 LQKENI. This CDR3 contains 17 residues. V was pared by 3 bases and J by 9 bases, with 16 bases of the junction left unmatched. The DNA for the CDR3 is TGTGCCAGCTCACCGACAGTATGGGACAAAACAGGGGGTGAGCAGTTCTTC. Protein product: CASSPTVWDKTGGEQFF.

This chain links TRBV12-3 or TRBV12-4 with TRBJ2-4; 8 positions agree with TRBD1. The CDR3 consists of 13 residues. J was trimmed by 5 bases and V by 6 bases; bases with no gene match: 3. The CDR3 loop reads CASSLDRENIQYF. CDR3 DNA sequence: TGTGCCAGCAGCCTGGACAGGGAAAACATTCAGTACTTC.

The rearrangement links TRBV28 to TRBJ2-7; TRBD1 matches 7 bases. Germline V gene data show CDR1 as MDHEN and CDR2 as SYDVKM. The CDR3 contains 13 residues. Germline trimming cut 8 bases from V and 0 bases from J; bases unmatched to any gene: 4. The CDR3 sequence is CASGRDSSYEQYF. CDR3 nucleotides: TGTGCCAGCGGACGGGACAGCTCCTACGAGCAGTACTTC.